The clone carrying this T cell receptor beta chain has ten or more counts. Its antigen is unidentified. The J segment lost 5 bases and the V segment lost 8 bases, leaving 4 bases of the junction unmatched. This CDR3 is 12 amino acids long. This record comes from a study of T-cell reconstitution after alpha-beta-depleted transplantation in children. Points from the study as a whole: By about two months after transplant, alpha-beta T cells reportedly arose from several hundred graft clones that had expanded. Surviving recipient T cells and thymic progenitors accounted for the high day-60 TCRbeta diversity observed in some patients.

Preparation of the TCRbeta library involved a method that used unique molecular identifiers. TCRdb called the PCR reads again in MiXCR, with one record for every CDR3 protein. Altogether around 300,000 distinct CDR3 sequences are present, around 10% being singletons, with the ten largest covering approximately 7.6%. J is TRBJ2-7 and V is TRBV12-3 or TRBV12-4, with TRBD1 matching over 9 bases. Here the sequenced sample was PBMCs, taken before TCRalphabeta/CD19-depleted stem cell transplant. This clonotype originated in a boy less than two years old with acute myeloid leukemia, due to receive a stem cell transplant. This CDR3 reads CASGDRENEQYF. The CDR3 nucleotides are TGTGCCAGCGGGGACAGGGAAAACGAGCAGTACTTC.